A single sample is the source of the 3 T cell receptor beta chains below, sequenced in a study of blood T cells in healthy people across ages. Next came a second PCR, run for roughly 7 to 12 cycles, which used a sample-barcoded 5' primer along with a J-beta primer mix. TCRdb ran MiXCR on the 5' RACE reads and lists one entry per CDR3 protein. The sample carries hundreds of thousands of distinct CDR3 sequences, roughly 31% recorded once. The sequenced sample was blood. These receptors originate from a woman aged 80 or over in good health.

Of note for this clonotype: A much larger clone lies one base from this, so it may be a read error. The CDR3 DNA follows: TGTGCCAGCAGCTTACGAACAGGGGGCCCAGATACGCAGTATTTT. Amino acid sequence: CASSLRTGGPDTQYF. The rearrangement uses TRBV11-2 and TRBJ2-3; 9 bases match TRBD1. CDR1 is SGHAT, CDR2 FQNNGV, per germline. This CDR3 spans 15 amino acids. Trimming removed 2 bases from V and 4 bases from J; junction bases left unmatched: 4.

This clonotype has just a few counts. This chain uses TRBV2 with TRBJ2-5, with D hard to call. Germline V gene sequence: CDR1 SNHLY, CDR2 FYNNEI. Deletions cut 7 bases from V and 5 bases from J, with 14 bases between. This CDR3 is built from 13 residues. CDR3 in amino acids: CASMLWVGETQYF. The CDR3 DNA follows: TGTGCCAGCATGCTCTGGGTGGGGGAGACCCAGTACTTC.

The chain combines TRBV5-5 with TRBJ2-7; weak D call: TRBD1 (6 bases). The germline CDR1 and CDR2 sequences are SGHKS and YYEKEE (reference sequence). This CDR3 spans 17 amino acids. The germline V and J ends were trimmed by 2 bases and 0 bases, with 18 bases remaining between them. Written as DNA, the CDR3 is TGTGCCAGCAGCTTTTGGGGGCAACGGACAGCCTCCTACGAGCAGTACTTC. Protein sequence: CASSFWGQRTASYEQYF.